There are many counts of the clone carrying this T cell receptor beta chain. As yet, its antigen is unknown. The data originate from a study of T cells in Graves' hyperthyroidism and ophthalmopathy. Germline V gene data show CDR1 as DFQATT and CDR2 as SNEGSKA (reference sequence). The CDR3 contains 11 residues. Trimming removed 1 base from V and 1 base from J, with 1 base in between. RNA transcripts served as the template for amplifying TCR beta CDR3 regions. In the first-round RT-PCR of the TCR CDR3, the HTBI primer set was used. Each CDR3 protein gets one entry after TCRdb re-called the multiplex PCR reads with MiXCR. The table has hundreds of thousands of distinct CDR3 sequences, 11% to 15% seen once. Exclusion followed for patients with uncontrolled infection, other autoimmune disease, pregnancy or lactation. General study results and limits: The authors' 13 V-J model separated ophthalmopathy from stable hyperthyroidism.

The origin of this receptor is a woman between 18 and 30 years old with Graves' hyperthyroidism. The rearrangement links TRBV20-1 to TRBJ1-1; D is undetermined. Sequences were obtained from blood. CDR3 in amino acids: CSARGNTEAFF. DNA of the CDR3: TGCAGTGCTAGAGGGAACACTGAAGCTTTCTTT.